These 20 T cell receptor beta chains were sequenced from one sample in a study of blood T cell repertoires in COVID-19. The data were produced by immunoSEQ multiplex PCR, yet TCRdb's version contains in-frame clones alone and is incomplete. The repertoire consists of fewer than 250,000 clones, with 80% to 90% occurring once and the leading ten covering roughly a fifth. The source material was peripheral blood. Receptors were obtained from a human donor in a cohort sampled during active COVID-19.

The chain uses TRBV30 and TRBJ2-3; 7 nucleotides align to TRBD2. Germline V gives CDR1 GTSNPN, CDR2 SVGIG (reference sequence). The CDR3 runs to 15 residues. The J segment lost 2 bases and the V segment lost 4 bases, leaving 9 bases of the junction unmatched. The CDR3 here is CAWNPGRGVTDTQYF. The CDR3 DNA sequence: TGTGCCTGGAATCCCGGTCGGGGGGTCACAGATACGCAGTATTTT.

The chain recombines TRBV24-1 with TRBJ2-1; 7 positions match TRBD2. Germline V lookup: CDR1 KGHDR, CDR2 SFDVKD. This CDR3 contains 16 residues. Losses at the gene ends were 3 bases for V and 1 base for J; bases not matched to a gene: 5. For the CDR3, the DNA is TGTGCCACCAGTGATGCGACGGGAGGTTCCTACAATGAGCAGTTCTTC. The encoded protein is CATSDATGGSYNEQFF.

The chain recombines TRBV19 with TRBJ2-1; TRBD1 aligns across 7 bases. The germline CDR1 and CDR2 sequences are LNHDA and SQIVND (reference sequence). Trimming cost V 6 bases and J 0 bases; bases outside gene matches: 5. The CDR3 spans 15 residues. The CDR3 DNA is TGTGCCAGTAGGCCCCGACAGGGCTCCTACAATGAGCAGTTCTTC. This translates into CASRPRQGSYNEQFF.

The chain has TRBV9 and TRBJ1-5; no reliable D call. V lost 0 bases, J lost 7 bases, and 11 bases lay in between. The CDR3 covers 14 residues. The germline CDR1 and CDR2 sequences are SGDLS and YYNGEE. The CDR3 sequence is CASSVAPSGQPQHF. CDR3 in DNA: TGTGCCAGCAGCGTAGCTCCCTCCGGGCAGCCCCAGCATTTT.

The CDR3 sequence: CATSREARAAFYGYTF. The CDR3, as DNA: TGTGCCACCAGCAGAGAGGCGAGGGCAGCTTTCTATGGCTACACCTTC. The chain carries TRBV15 and TRBJ1-2; D is unresolved. V lost 0 bases, J lost 4 bases, and 15 bases lay in between. The CDR3 consists of 16 residues. Germline lookup yields CDR1 LNHNV and CDR2 YYDKDF (reference sequence).

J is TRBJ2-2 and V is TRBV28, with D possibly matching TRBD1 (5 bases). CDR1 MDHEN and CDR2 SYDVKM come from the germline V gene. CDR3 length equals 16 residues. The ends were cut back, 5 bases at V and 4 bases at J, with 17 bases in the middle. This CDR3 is CASSEVWGDGTGELFF. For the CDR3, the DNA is TGTGCCAGCAGTGAAGTTTGGGGCGACGGCACCGGGGAGCTGTTTTTT.

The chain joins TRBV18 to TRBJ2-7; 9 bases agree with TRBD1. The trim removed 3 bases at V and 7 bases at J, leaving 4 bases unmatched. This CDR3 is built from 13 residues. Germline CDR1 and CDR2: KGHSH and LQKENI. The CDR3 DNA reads TGTGCCAGCTCACCGGGACAGGGCTGGGAGCAGTACGTC. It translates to CASSPGQGWEQYV.

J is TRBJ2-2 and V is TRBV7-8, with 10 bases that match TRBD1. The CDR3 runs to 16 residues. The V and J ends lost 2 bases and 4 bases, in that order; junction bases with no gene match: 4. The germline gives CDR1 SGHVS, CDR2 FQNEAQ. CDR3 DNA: TGTGCCAGCAGCTTACGGACAGGGGGGAGCACCGGGGAGCTGTTTTTT. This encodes CASSLRTGGSTGELFF.

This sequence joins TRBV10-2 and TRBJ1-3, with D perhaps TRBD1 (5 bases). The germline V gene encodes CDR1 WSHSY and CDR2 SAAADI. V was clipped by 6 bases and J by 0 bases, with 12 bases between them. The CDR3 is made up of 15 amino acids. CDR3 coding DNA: TGCGCCAGCAGCCCGGGGGTTGTCTCTGGAAACACCATATATTTT. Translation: CASSPGVVSGNTIYF.

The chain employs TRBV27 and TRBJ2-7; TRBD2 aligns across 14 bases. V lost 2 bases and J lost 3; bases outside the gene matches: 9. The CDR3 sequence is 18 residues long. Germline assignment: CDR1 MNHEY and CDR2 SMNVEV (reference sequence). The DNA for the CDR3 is TGTGCCAGCAGTTTAACCGGGACTAGCGGGAGCGGAAACTACGAGCAGTACTTC. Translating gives CASSLTGTSGSGNYEQYF.

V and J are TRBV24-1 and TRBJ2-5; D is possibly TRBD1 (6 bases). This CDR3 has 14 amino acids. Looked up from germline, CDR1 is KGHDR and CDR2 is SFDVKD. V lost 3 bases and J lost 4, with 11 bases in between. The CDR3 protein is CATSDPDRGETQYF. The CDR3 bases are TGTGCCACCAGTGATCCGGACAGAGGAGAGACCCAGTACTTC.

The CDR3: CASSLALNTEAFF. DNA for the CDR3: TGCGCCAGCAGCTTGGCCTTGAACACTGAAGCTTTCTTT. The V gene is TRBV5-1, the J gene TRBJ1-1; no clear D. The germline V gene encodes CDR1 SGHRS and CDR2 YFSETQ. Trimming removed 0 bases from V and 0 bases from J, with 3 bases in between. The CDR3 is made up of 13 amino acids.

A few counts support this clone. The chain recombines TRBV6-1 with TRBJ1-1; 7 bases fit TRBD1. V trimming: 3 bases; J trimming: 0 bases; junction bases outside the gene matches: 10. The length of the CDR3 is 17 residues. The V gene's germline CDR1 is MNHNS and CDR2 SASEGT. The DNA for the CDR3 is TGTGCCAGCAGTGACCCCCCGGGACAGCTCATGAACACTGAAGCTTTCTTT. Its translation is CASSDPPGQLMNTEAFF.

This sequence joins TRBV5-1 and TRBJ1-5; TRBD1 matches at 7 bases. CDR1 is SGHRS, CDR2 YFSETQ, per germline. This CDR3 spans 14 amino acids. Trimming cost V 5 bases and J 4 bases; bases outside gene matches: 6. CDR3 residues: CASSPQGFNQPQHF. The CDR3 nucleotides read TGCGCCAGCAGTCCACAGGGGTTTAATCAGCCCCAGCATTTT. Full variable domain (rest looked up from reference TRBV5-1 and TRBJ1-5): KAGVTQTPRYLIKTRGQQVTLSCSPISGHRSVSWYQQTPGQGLQFLFEYFSETQRNKGNFPGRFSGRQFSNSRSEMNVSTLELGDSALYLCASSPQGFNQPQHFGDGTRLSIL.

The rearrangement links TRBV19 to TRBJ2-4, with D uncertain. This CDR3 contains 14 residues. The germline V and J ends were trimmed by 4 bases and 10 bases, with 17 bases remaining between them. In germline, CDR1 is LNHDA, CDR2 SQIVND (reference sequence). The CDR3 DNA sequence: TGTGCCAGTAGTAACGAGCCCGCTCGCTCTATTCAGTACTTC. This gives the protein CASSNEPARSIQYF.

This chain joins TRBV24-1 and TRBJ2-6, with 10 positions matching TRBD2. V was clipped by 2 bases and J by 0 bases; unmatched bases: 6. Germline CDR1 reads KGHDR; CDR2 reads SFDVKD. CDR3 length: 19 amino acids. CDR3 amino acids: CATSDSRSGGGSGANVLTF. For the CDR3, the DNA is TGTGCCACCAGTGATTCAAGAAGCGGGGGGGGCTCTGGGGCCAACGTCCTGACTTTC.

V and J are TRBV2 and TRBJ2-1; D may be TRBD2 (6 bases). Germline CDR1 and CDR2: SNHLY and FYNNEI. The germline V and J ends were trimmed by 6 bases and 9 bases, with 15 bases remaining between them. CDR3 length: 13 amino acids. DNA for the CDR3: TGTGCCAGCAGGCGGGACCGGCACCTTGAGCAGTTCTTC. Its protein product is CASRRDRHLEQFF.

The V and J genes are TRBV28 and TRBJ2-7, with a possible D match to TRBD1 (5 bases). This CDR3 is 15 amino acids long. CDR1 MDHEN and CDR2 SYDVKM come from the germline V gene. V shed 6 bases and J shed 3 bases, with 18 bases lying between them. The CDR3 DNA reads TGTGCCAGCAGGCCCGACAGTATGGGTATCTACGAGCAGTACTTC. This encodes CASRPDSMGIYEQYF.

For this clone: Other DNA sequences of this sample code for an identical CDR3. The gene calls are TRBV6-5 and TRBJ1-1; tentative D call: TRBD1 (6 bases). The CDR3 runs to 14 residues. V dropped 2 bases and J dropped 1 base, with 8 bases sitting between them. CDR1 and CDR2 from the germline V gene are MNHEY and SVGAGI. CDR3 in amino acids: CASSYLQGNTEAFF. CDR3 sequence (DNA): TGTGCCAGCAGTTACCTACAGGGGAACACTGAAGCTTTCTTT.

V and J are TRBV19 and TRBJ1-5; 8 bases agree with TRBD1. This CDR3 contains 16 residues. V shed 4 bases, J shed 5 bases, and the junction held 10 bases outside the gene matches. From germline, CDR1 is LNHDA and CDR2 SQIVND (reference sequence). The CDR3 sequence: CASSTTGQGGDQPQHF. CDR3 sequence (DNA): TGTGCCAGTAGTACTACCGGACAGGGCGGGGATCAGCCCCAGCATTTT.